These T cell receptor beta chains were read from a single sample in a study of blood T cell repertoires in COVID-19. Data came from immunoSEQ multiplex PCR; TCRdb stores just in-frame clones and leaves some out. The sample has roughly 150,000 clones, about 88% seen once. Sequencing used peripheral blood. The receptor set was obtained from a man in his 60s with active or convalescent COVID-19. Each CDR3 is given with its conserved first and last residue. Each record gives: D gene, clone size, V gene, J gene, CDR3 protein, CDR3 DNA. D genes are given only for firm matches. A row's size may be missing; if present it is once, few, many or a size class.

TRBD2	NA	TRBV3-1/TRBV3-2	TRBJ2-1	CASSQDLAGVYEQFF	TGTGCCAGCAGCCAAGATTTAGCGGGAGTTTATGAGCAGTTCTTC
TRBD1	NA	TRBV7-2	TRBJ1-1	CASSFAGGTEAFF	TGTGCCAGCAGCTTCGCAGGGGGCACTGAAGCTTTCTTT
NA	once	TRBV6-1	TRBJ1-2	CASSEGRGFYGYTF	TGTGCCAGCAGTGAGGGGAGGGGGTTCTATGGCTACACCTTC
TRBD1	once	TRBV7-9	TRBJ1-5	CASSSTLLGQEHQPQHF	TGTGCCAGCAGCTCCACACTCCTAGGACAGGAGCATCAGCCCCAGCATTTT
TRBD1	NA	TRBV12-3/TRBV12-4	TRBJ1-1	CATKTGVTEAFF	TGTGCCACCAAAACAGGGGTGACTGAAGCTTTCTTT
NA	once	TRBV11-3	TRBJ2-3	CASSQQGGTDTQYF	TGTGCCAGCAGCCAACAGGGCGGCACAGATACGCAGTATTTT
TRBD1	NA	TRBV10-3	TRBJ1-3	CAIKLQGAGGNTIYF	TGTGCCATCAAGCTACAGGGGGCGGGTGGAAACACCATATATTTT
NA	NA	TRBV13	TRBJ1-2	CASSRGFYGYTF	TGTGCCAGCAGTAGGGGGTTCTATGGCTACACCTTC
TRBD2	NA	TRBV9	TRBJ2-3	CASSVALSGGRRDTQYF	TGTGCCAGCAGCGTAGCCCTGTCGGGGGGGAGGAGAGATACGCAGTATTTT
TRBD1	NA	TRBV7-8	TRBJ1-6	CASSKRDSPNSPLHF	TGTGCCAGCAGCAAACGGGACAGCCCTAATTCACCCCTCCACTTT
NA	NA	TRBV4-1	TRBJ1-4	CASSQDVFEIGQNNEKLFF	TGCGCCAGCAGCCAAGATGTTTTCGAAATAGGACAGAATAATGAAAAACTGTTTTTT
NA	NA	TRBV5-1	TRBJ1-2	CASSGTGITNYGYTF	TGCGCCAGCAGCGGAACAGGAATTACTAACTATGGCTACACCTTC
TRBD1	few	TRBV3-1/TRBV3-2	TRBJ1-1	CASTDRVTEAFF	TGTGCCAGCACCGACAGGGTCACTGAAGCTTTCTTT
NA	NA	TRBV27	TRBJ2-3	CASSPARGSDTQYF	TGTGCCAGTTCCCCGGCGCGAGGATCAGATACGCAGTATTTT
TRBD1	NA	TRBV5-1	TRBJ1-5	CASSFTTGGDQPQHF	TGCGCCAGCAGCTTTACGACAGGGGGAGATCAGCCCCAGCATTTT
TRBD2	once	TRBV28	TRBJ2-1	CASSSLAGNYNEQFF	TGTGCCAGCAGTTCGCTAGCGGGGAACTACAATGAGCAGTTCTTC
NA	NA	TRBV6-5	TRBJ1-4	CASSYSSGATNEKLFF	TGTGCCAGCAGTTACTCGAGTGGGGCTACGAATGAAAAACTGTTTTTT
NA	NA	TRBV10-2	TRBJ1-6	CASSEPGLRSSPLHF	TGCGCCAGCAGTGAGCCGGGATTACGTAGCTCACCCCTCCACTTT
NA	once	TRBV5-4	TRBJ1-2	CASSTGGYGYTF	TGTGCCAGCTCCACCGGGGGTTATGGCTACACCTTC
NA	once	TRBV7-8	TRBJ1-1	CASSFSRVSNTEAFF	TGTGCCAGCAGCTTCTCCAGGGTTTCGAACACTGAAGCTTTCTTT
NA	NA	TRBV7-9	TRBJ2-2	CASSARGSANTGELFF	TGTGCCAGCAGCGCCCGTGGGAGCGCGAACACCGGGGAGCTGTTTTTT
NA	NA	TRBV4-1	TRBJ1-1	CASSQVETEMNTEAFF	TGCGCCAGCAGCCAAGTTGAGACAGAGATGAACACTGAAGCTTTCTTT
TRBD1	NA	TRBV7-8	TRBJ1-1	CASSPFHRGLKSEAFF	TGTGCCAGCAGCCCGTTTCACAGGGGGCTAAAAAGTGAAGCTTTCTTT
TRBD2	NA	TRBV6-5	TRBJ2-1	CASFTGTSGYNEQFF	TGTGCCAGTTTTACTGGGACTAGCGGCTACAATGAGCAGTTCTTC
TRBD1	NA	TRBV5-1	TRBJ1-1	CASSSGTGNTEAFF	TGCGCCAGCAGCTCCGGGACAGGGAACACTGAAGCTTTCTTT
NA	NA	TRBV11-2	TRBJ2-1	CASSLVGTQGNEQFF	TGTGCCAGCAGCTTAGTTGGCACTCAGGGGAATGAGCAGTTCTTC
NA	few	TRBV6-5	TRBJ2-7	CASSKTGSSYEQYF	TGTGCCAGCAGTAAGACAGGTTCCTCCTACGAGCAGTACTTC
TRBD1	NA	TRBV7-8	TRBJ1-1	CASSLGQGRLEAFF	TGTGCCAGCAGCCTGGGACAGGGACGACTTGAAGCTTTCTTT
TRBD2	NA	TRBV24-1	TRBJ2-3	CATSTGLAGNTDTQYF	TGTGCCACCAGTACGGGACTAGCGGGAAACACAGATACGCAGTATTTT
NA	NA	TRBV10-2	TRBJ2-6	CASSDRTGANVLTF	TGCGCCAGCAGTGACAGGACTGGGGCCAACGTCCTGACTTTC
NA	NA	TRBV5-6	TRBJ2-7	CASSLAGRSTAYEQYF	TGTGCCAGCAGCTTGGCTGGCAGATCCACAGCCTACGAGCAGTACTTC
NA	NA	TRBV7-6	TRBJ2-5	CASSLEGGEEETQYF	TGTGCCAGCAGCTTAGAGGGGGGGGAGGAAGAGACCCAGTACTTC
TRBD1	NA	TRBV6-5	TRBJ1-2	CASGQIRDRANGYTF	TGTGCCAGCGGGCAGATCCGGGACAGGGCCAATGGCTACACCTTC
NA	NA	TRBV12-5	TRBJ2-3	CASGLSGSTDTQYF	TGTGCTAGTGGTTTAAGCGGGAGCACAGATACGCAGTATTTT
TRBD1	NA	TRBV2	TRBJ2-7	CASRKWDRGHEQYF	TGTGCCAGCAGAAAATGGGACAGGGGGCACGAGCAGTACTTC
TRBD2	NA	TRBV24-1	TRBJ2-3	CATSEGSGLGTQYF	TGTGCCACCAGTGAGGGTAGCGGGCTTGGGACGCAGTATTTT
NA	NA	TRBV20-1	TRBJ2-1	CSASFRSYNEQFF	TGCAGTGCTAGTTTCCGCTCCTACAATGAGCAGTTCTTC
NA	NA	TRBV7-9	TRBJ1-1	CASSRTIQDMNTEAFF	TGTGCCAGCAGCCGGACTATACAGGATATGAACACTGAAGCTTTCTTT
TRBD1	once	TRBV3-1/TRBV3-2	TRBJ1-3	CASSLGTAGGTIYF	TGTGCCAGCAGCCTGGGGACAGCGGGAGGCACCATATATTTT
NA	NA	TRBV29-1	TRBJ2-1	CSAQALAWNEQFF	TGCAGCGCGCAGGCCCTAGCTTGGAATGAGCAGTTCTTC
NA	few	TRBV19	TRBJ2-7	CASSIGSAVTQQYF	TGTGCCAGTAGTATTGGGAGTGCAGTGACACAGCAGTACTTC
TRBD1	NA	TRBV27	TRBJ2-1	CASRFGTGGRNEQFF	TGTGCCAGCAGATTCGGGACAGGGGGCCGCAATGAGCAGTTCTTC
NA	few	TRBV27	TRBJ1-4	CASSPDRGGEKLFF	TGTGCCAGCAGTCCCGATAGGGGGGGAGAAAAACTGTTTTTT
NA	NA	TRBV5-5	TRBJ1-6	CASNRGGEGNSPLHF	TGTGCCAGCAACCGCGGAGGGGAAGGTAATTCACCCCTCCACTTT
TRBD2	NA	TRBV6-6	TRBJ2-3	CASSPGTSPTDTQYF	TGTGCCAGCAGCCCCGGGACTAGCCCCACAGATACGCAGTATTTT
TRBD1	NA	TRBV7-9	TRBJ2-7	CASSSDRGEQYF	TGTGCCAGCAGCTCAGACAGGGGCGAGCAGTACTTC
TRBD2	NA	TRBV4-1	TRBJ2-1	CASTLQFQRGGRNEQFF	TGCGCCAGCACCCTACAGTTTCAACGGGGGGGCCGGAATGAGCAGTTCTTC
NA	NA	TRBV18	TRBJ2-2	CASQLGFSGDTGELFF	TGTGCCAGCCAACTTGGATTTTCAGGGGACACCGGGGAGCTGTTTTTT
NA	NA	TRBV7-9	TRBJ1-3	CASSLEGSSGNTIYF	TGTGCCAGCAGCTTAGAGGGGTCCTCTGGAAACACCATATATTTT
TRBD1	few	TRBV7-8	TRBJ1-1	CASSLERGYLARGTEAFF	TGTGCCAGCAGCTTAGAGAGGGGATACTTGGCCAGGGGGACTGAAGCTTTCTTT
NA	NA	TRBV27	TRBJ1-3	CASSLSFPGSSGNTIYF	TGTGCCAGCAGTTTATCGTTCCCGGGGAGCTCTGGAAACACCATATATTTT